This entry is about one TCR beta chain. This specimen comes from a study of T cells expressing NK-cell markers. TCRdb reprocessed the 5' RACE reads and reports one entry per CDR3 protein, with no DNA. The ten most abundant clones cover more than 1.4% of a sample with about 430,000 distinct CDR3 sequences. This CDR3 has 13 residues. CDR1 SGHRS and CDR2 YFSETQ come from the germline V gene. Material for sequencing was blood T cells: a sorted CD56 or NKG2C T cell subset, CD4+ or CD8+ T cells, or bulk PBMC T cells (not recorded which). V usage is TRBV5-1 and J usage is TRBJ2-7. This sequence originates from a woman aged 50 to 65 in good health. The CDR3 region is CASRLTVSYEQYF.